The TCR beta chain described here comes from a study of T cell responses to AZD1222 COVID-19 vaccine. Method: immunoSEQ multiplex PCR; TCRdb's copy keeps in-frame clones and lacks some. Here the sample spans approximately 120,000 clones, roughly 87% being singletons. Germline V lookup: CDR1 SGHTS, CDR2 YDEGEE. CDR3 length equals 15 residues. V dropped 4 bases and J dropped 3; count of bases not matched to a gene: 6. Overall study findings and caveats: Only six AZD1222 recipients tested seropositive at baseline.

A word on this clone: The target antigen is unknown.

The origin of this receptor is an adult who received the AZD1222 COVID-19 vaccine. The sample in question was peripheral blood, obtained 28 days after the second AZD1222 dose. The chain recombines TRBV5-8 with TRBJ2-1, with 8 bases identical to TRBD2. CDR3 sequence reads: CASSLGGADYNEQFF. In DNA, the CDR3 is TGTGCCAGCAGCCTCGGGGGGGCAGACTACAATGAGCAGTTCTTC.